The next 30 T cell receptor beta chains were all read from a single sample in a study of T cells in Graves' hyperthyroidism and ophthalmopathy. Researchers took RNA transcripts and amplified the TCR beta CDR3 regions from them. Using the HTBI primer set, a first-round RT-PCR was run on the TCR CDR3. TCRdb redid the calling of the multiplex PCR reads with MiXCR, one entry per CDR3 protein. The sample shows around 700,000 distinct CDR3 sequences, under 45% of them seen only once. The specimen was blood. The source is a woman aged 40-49 years with Graves' hyperthyroidism.

This clonotype was picked up a small number of times. The CDR3 is CASSRQRGNYEQYF. The CDR3 DNA reads TGTGCCAGCAGCCGCCAGCGGGGAAACTACGAGCAGTACTTC. This sequence joins TRBV2 and TRBJ2-7, with TRBD2 identical over 7 bases. CDR3 length: 14 amino acids. The ends lost 6 bases at V and 3 bases at J; junction bases unmatched: 8. Germline CDR1 and CDR2: SNHLY and FYNNEI. Variable domain in full (rest from reference TRBV2 and TRBJ2-7): EPEVTQTPSHQVTQMGQEVILRCVPISNHLYFYWYRQILGQKVEFLVSFYNNEISEKSEIFDDQFSVERPDGSNFTLKIRSTKLEDSAMYFCASSRQRGNYEQYFGPGTRLTVT.

This clonotype was counted many times. V is TRBV19 and J is TRBJ1-3; D may be TRBD1 (5 bases). Trimming shortened V by 3 bases and J by 4 bases, and 7 bases separated the two germline ends. The CDR3 extends over 13 amino acids. CDR1 is LNHDA and CDR2 is SQIVND in the germline V gene (reference sequence). CDR3 DNA sequence: TGTGCCAGTAGTATGGGACTAGGAAACACCATATATTTT. It yields the protein CASSMGLGNTIYF.

The chain is built from TRBV5-4 and TRBJ1-2, with 8 bases lining up with TRBD1. The CDR3 has 14 amino acids. Germline loops: CDR1 SGHNT, CDR2 YYREEE (reference sequence). The J segment lost 12 bases and the V segment lost 3 bases, leaving 13 bases of the junction unmatched. The CDR3: CASSSGQGGRGHTF. The CDR3 coding sequence is TGTGCCAGCAGCTCCGGACAGGGAGGAAGGGGCCACACCTTC. Complete variable domain (other parts from reference TRBV5-4 and TRBJ1-2): ETGVTQSPTHLIKTRGQQVTLRCSSQSGHNTVSWYQQALGQGPQFIFQYYREEENGRGNFPPRFSGLQFPNYSSELNVNALELDDSALYLCASSSGQGGRGHTFGSGTRLTVV.

Many counts were recorded for this clonotype. The V call is TRBV5-1, the J call TRBJ1-3, with unresolved D. Deletions cut 4 bases from V and 1 base from J, with 9 bases between. Per germline, CDR1 SGHRS and CDR2 YFSETQ. CDR3 length equals 14 residues. The CDR3 sequence is CASSPYQSGNTIYF. Written as DNA, the CDR3 is TGCGCCAGCAGCCCGTATCAGTCTGGAAACACCATATATTTT.

A remark on this clonotype: This sequence may be a read error, since a much larger clone differs from it by one base. This chain connects TRBV20-1 to TRBJ1-1; 8 nucleotides agree with TRBD1. The CDR3 covers 16 residues. Germline values: CDR1 DFQATT, CDR2 SNEGSKA (reference sequence). This chain's CDR3 is CSAREGQGAMNAEAFF. CDR3 in DNA: TGCAGTGCTAGAGAGGGGCAGGGGGCGATGAACGCTGAAGCTTTCTTT.

This clonotype was recorded many times. The chain links TRBV6-2 or TRBV6-3 to TRBJ1-2, with TRBD1 matching over 8 bases. The CDR3 spans 13 residues. Per the germline V gene, CDR1 is MNHEY and CDR2 is SVGEGT. Trimming cost V 10 bases and J 5 bases; bases outside gene matches: 9. This CDR3 is CATVPTGVYGYTF. In DNA, the CDR3 is TGTGCCACCGTCCCGACAGGGGTGTATGGCTACACCTTC.

This clonotype has more than one count but fewer than ten. The chain is built from TRBV4-3 and TRBJ1-5, with 10 bases identical to TRBD1. V lost 3 bases to trimming and J lost 3 bases; unmatched junction nucleotides: 5. Germline values: CDR1 LGHNA, CDR2 YSLEER. There are 16 residues in the CDR3. Here the CDR3 reads CASSQRDRGDNQPQHF. CDR3 DNA sequence: TGCGCCAGCAGCCAGAGGGACAGGGGAGACAATCAGCCCCAGCATTTT.

The chain has TRBV7-2 and TRBJ2-7; 9 positions match TRBD1. Per germline, CDR1 SGHTA and CDR2 FQGNSA. The CDR3 covers 14 residues. The J segment lost 5 bases and the V segment lost 6 bases, leaving 8 bases of the junction unmatched. CDR3 loop: CASSWGTGTHEQYF. CDR3 nucleotide sequence: TGTGCCAGCAGTTGGGGGACAGGGACCCACGAGCAGTACTTC.

Many counts were recorded for this clonotype. V is TRBV10-3 and J is TRBJ2-5; D might be TRBD2 (6 bases). The CDR3 spans 16 residues. CDR1 is ENHRY, CDR2 SYGVKD, per germline. Trimming shortened V by 4 bases and J by 3 bases, and 18 bases separated the two germline ends. The CDR3 here is CAISAHLDGGEETQYF. The CDR3, as DNA: TGTGCCATCAGTGCCCACTTGGATGGCGGGGAAGAGACCCAGTACTTC.

The chain combines TRBV9 with TRBJ2-7, with a weak D call TRBD2 (6 bases). There are 13 residues in the CDR3. Looked up from germline, CDR1 is SGDLS and CDR2 is YYNGEE. V dropped 0 bases and J dropped 9 bases, with 13 bases sitting between them. CDR3 in DNA: TGTGCCAGCAGCGTAGTCGGCGCGGGATTGCAGTACTTC. It translates to CASSVVGAGLQYF.

The chain links TRBV13 to TRBJ1-6; no reliable D call. Looked up from germline, CDR1 is PRHDT and CDR2 is FYEKMQ (reference sequence). Trimming pared 0 bases from V and 2 bases from J, leaving 11 bases between. The length of the CDR3 is 17 residues. The CDR3 nucleotides read TGTGCCAGCAGCTTAGGCATGAGGGCAACCTATAATTCACCCCTCCACTTT. As protein: CASSLGMRATYNSPLHF.

With regard to this clonotype: The junction shows a germline mismatch at one end, possibly a read error. V usage is TRBV24-1 and J usage is TRBJ1-2, with 8 bases lining up with TRBD1. Germline V gene sequence: CDR1 KGHDR, CDR2 SFDVKD. CDR3 length equals 14 residues. CDR3 bases: TGTGCCATCAGTGATTATACAGGGGGTGATGGCTACACCTTC. This translates into CAISDYTGGDGYTF.

A few counts support this clonotype. The rearrangement joins TRBV12-3 or TRBV12-4 to TRBJ1-5; the D gene is possibly TRBD1 (6 bases). The CDR3 is 15 residues long. V lost 2 bases, J lost 7 bases, and 15 bases lay in between. This CDR3 reads CASSLIQGGEQPQHF. CDR3 DNA sequence: TGTGCCAGCAGTTTAATACAGGGAGGAGAACAGCCCCAGCATTTT.

As to this clonotype: This clone may be a read error of a much larger clone one base away. This chain joins TRBV7-6 and TRBJ1-2; perhaps TRBD1 as D (6 bases). V lost 5 bases and J 8 bases, leaving 24 bases between the germline ends. Germline V CDR1 and CDR2: SGHVS, FNYEAQ. The CDR3 consists of 16 residues. CDR3 residues: CASSTPPPGELIGYTF. CDR3 in DNA: TGTGCCAGCAGCACCCCCCCACCAGGGGAACTAATAGGCTACACCTTC.

This clonotype was detected a few times. The V and J genes are TRBV12-3 or TRBV12-4 and TRBJ2-2, with a weak D call TRBD2 (6 bases). V shed 0 bases and J shed 6 bases, with 11 bases lying between them. This CDR3 is 15 amino acids long. CDR3 amino acids: CASSLAPRGSGELFF. The CDR3 coding sequence is TGTGCCAGCAGTTTAGCGCCGCGGGGATCCGGGGAGCTGTTTTTT.

The rearrangement uses TRBV6-1 and TRBJ2-7; 8 nucleotides line up with TRBD2. Germline V gives CDR1 MNHNS, CDR2 SASEGT. The CDR3 runs 15 residues. The V segment lost 10 bases and the J segment 3 bases; nucleotides outside the gene matches: 14. CDR3 protein: CATHSASGRGYEQYF. In nucleotides, the CDR3 is TGTGCCACCCACTCAGCGAGCGGGAGAGGCTACGAGCAGTACTTC.

As to this clonotype: Since a much larger clone is just one base distant, this may be a read error. This rearrangement joins TRBV7-9 to TRBJ1-1; possible D gene TRBD1, 5 bases. The CDR3 contains 15 residues. V gave up 7 bases and J gave up 1 base, with 16 bases separating them. Per the germline V gene, CDR1 is SEHNR and CDR2 is FQNEAQ (reference sequence). The CDR3 is CASTSSDRSNTEAFF. CDR3 sequence (DNA): TGTGCCAGCACTTCGTCCGACAGATCGAACACTGAAGCTTTCTTT.

This clonotype was counted many times. This chain joins TRBV4-1 and TRBJ2-5, with unresolved D. V dropped 1 base and J dropped 5 bases, with 11 bases sitting between them. The length of the CDR3 is 14 residues. From germline, CDR1 is MGHRA and CDR2 YSYEKL. CDR3 amino acids: CASSQALMGETQYF. CDR3 sequence (DNA): TGCGCCAGCAGCCAAGCTCTCATGGGGGAGACCCAGTACTTC.

This clonotype was seen many times. The chain recombines TRBV7-2 with TRBJ1-2, with TRBD1 matching 9 bases. This CDR3 region has 14 residues. Per germline, CDR1 SGHTA and CDR2 FQGNSA. The trim removed 5 bases at V and 4 bases at J, leaving 5 bases unmatched. CDR3 region: CASSPGQGIYGYTF. The DNA for the CDR3 is TGTGCCAGCAGCCCAGGACAGGGGATCTATGGCTACACCTTC. The full variable domain, completed using reference TRBV7-2 and TRBJ1-2, is GAGVSQSPSNKVTEKGKDVELRCDPISGHTALYWYRQSLGQGLEFLIYFQGNSAPDKSGLPSDRFSAERTGGSVSTLTIQRTQQEDSAVYLCASSPGQGIYGYTFGSGTRLTVV.

V gene TRBV29-1 combines with J gene TRBJ1-2; a possible D gene is TRBD1 (5 bases). Germline V gene data show CDR1 as SQVTM and CDR2 as ANQGSEA. Trimming shortened V by 5 bases and J by 4 bases, and 8 bases separated the two germline ends. This CDR3 contains 11 residues. The CDR3 nucleotides are TGCAGCGTTAAGGGACTCTATGGCTACACCTTC. Residues: CSVKGLYGYTF.

This clonotype was seen many times. V and J are TRBV7-2 and TRBJ1-1; the D gene is possibly TRBD1 (6 bases). Germline CDR1 SGHTA, CDR2 FQGNSA. The CDR3 has 12 residues. V was clipped by 5 bases and J by 4 bases, with 8 bases between them. CDR3 sequence: CASSRDTTEAFF. The CDR3 region has the DNA TGTGCCAGCAGCCGGGACACCACTGAAGCTTTCTTT.

The J gene is TRBJ1-4, the V gene TRBV20-1; 9 bases are shared with TRBD1. Losses at the gene ends were 4 bases for V and 4 bases for J; bases not matched to a gene: 4. Germline V gene sequence: CDR1 DFQATT, CDR2 SNEGSKA (reference sequence). This CDR3 is built from 14 residues. DNA of the CDR3: TGCAGTGCTACACCGGGACAGGGTAATGAAAAACTGTTTTTT. Protein sequence: CSATPGQGNEKLFF.

This clonotype was counted ten times or more. This chain connects TRBV14 to TRBJ1-3; D possibly corresponds to TRBD1 (5 bases). The V gene's germline CDR1 is SGHDN and CDR2 FVKESK. The CDR3 runs 16 residues. V was clipped by 6 bases and J by 2 bases, with 17 bases between them. The CDR3 DNA reads TGTGCCAGCAGGACGACAAGTCGGGGGGCTGGAAACACCATATATTTT. Amino acid sequence: CASRTTSRGAGNTIYF.

This clonotype was counted many times. The chain joins TRBV5-6 to TRBJ1-2; no firm D call. This CDR3 has 11 residues. Trimming shortened V by 1 base and J by 8 bases, and 6 bases separated the two germline ends. Per germline, CDR1 SGHDT and CDR2 YYEEEE. CDR3 in amino acids: CASSLNGGYTF. The CDR3 DNA is TGTGCCAGCAGCTTGAACGGCGGCTACACCTTC.

This clonotype was detected only a few times. The V call is TRBV7-2, the J call TRBJ2-2; 10 bases fit TRBD2. CDR1 is SGHTA, CDR2 FQGNSA, per germline. The junction had 10 bases not matched to a gene; V was cut back by 1 base and J by 5 bases. This CDR3 spans 18 amino acids. This CDR3 is CASSLGPSGSTGTGELFF. CDR3 DNA: TGTGCCAGCAGCTTAGGACCTAGCGGGAGCACAGGGACCGGGGAGCTGTTTTTT.

The J gene is TRBJ1-2, the V gene TRBV12-5, with 7 nucleotides matching TRBD1. From germline, CDR1 is LGHNT and CDR2 FRNRAP. The CDR3 runs 17 residues. CDR3 residues: CASSPGWSRQGSYGYTF. The DNA for the CDR3 is TGTGCCAGCAGCCCCGGTTGGTCGCGACAGGGATCCTATGGCTACACCTTC.

Here the CDR3 DNA reads TGTGCCAGCAGCGCAATCGGGAGGATTGAAGCTTTCTTT. It translates to CASSAIGRIEAFF. The chain couples TRBV7-9 to TRBJ1-1, with unresolved D. Trimming took 5 bases from V and 7 from J, leaving 14 bases between them. This CDR3 spans 13 amino acids. Germline V lookup: CDR1 SEHNR, CDR2 FQNEAQ (reference sequence).

Details on this clonotype: At one boundary the junction diverges from the germline segment, which might be a read error. The chain combines TRBV9 with TRBJ2-7, with TRBD1 matching over 7 bases. Germline-derived CDR1 and CDR2 are SGDLS and YYNGEE. The CDR3 contains 14 residues. CDR3 in amino acids: CASSARQGGGEQHF. The DNA for the CDR3 is TGTGCCAGCAGCGCCCGACAGGGTGGCGGCGAGCAGCACTTC.

For this clonotype: A much larger clone lies one base from this, so it may be a read error. The chain employs TRBV10-3 and TRBJ1-5; TRBD1 matches 7 bases. From germline, CDR1 is ENHRY and CDR2 SYGVKD. CDR3 length: 14 amino acids. CDR3 amino acids: CASRPWDSKGPLHF. Here the CDR3 DNA reads TGTGCCAGCAGGCCTTGGGACAGCAAGGGGCCCCTGCATTTT.

The chain combines TRBV20-1 with TRBJ2-2; 10 bases agree with TRBD2. The V gene end was trimmed by 5 bases and the J gene end by 10 bases; junction bases not matched to a gene: 7. The CDR3 spans 13 residues. Germline CDR1 and CDR2: DFQATT and SNEGSKA (reference sequence). The CDR3 DNA is TGCAGTGCTGGGGGGACTAGCGACCCGGAGCTGTTTTTT. This codes for CSAGGTSDPELFF.